This TCR beta chain was sequenced during a study of T cells after yellow fever vaccination (dated by TCRdb to about 2019). Background for the entire study: Using CD3, CD45RA, CCR7 and CD95 staining, memory subsets (EM, EMRA, CM and Tscm) were sorted on a BD FACS Aria III. Blood samples were taken at several timepoints before and after primary and secondary immunization, and bulk PBMC replicates and cell subsets were isolated. The cohort comprised two healthy male donors, one aged 18 to 30 and one aged 30 to 40 years. Memory subsets were sorted on days 0, 15 and 45 and at 18 months following primary vaccination, and on days 0, 15 and 45 following the 30-year booster. Bulk TCR alpha and beta repertoires were sequenced longitudinally to track T-cell clones before and after primary and booster YFV17D yellow fever vaccination. The SMART-Seq v4 Ultra Low Input RNA kit was used to prepare libraries from fractions with low cell numbers.

Relative to germline, V is missing 0 bases and J is missing 9 bases, with 5 bases of the junction outside any gene match. CDR1 and CDR2 (MGHRA, YSYEKL) derive from the germline V gene. The cysteine opens and the phenylalanine closes a CDR3 of 13 amino acids. Of the read, only the CDR3 DNA is kept; its 39 bases are in frame from base 1. This clonotype has ten or more counts. No per-base quality is available; no much larger clone lies one base away. Findings and caveats that apply to the study as a whole: In the sorted memory subsets on day 0, nearly all vaccine-responding clonotypes were below the level of detection. The secondary T-cell response was weaker than the primary response but faster, peaking on day 5 instead of day 15. A small fraction of clonotypes appeared in both the CD4 and CD8 compartments, likely as a result of convergent recombination. Only a couple of donors were included in the study, so the extent to which the findings can be generalized is limited. Most clones expanded after primary vaccination (approximately 96% of CD4 and approximately 90% of CD8) were re-detected after the booster, suggesting that broad memory maintenance occurred. Computational filtering was needed because FACS-sorted repertoires could contain abundant contaminating clonotypes from the bulk population.

Synthesis of TCR cDNA relied on 5'RACE template switching, a step that introduced a universal primer site along with unique molecular identifiers. Priming of cDNA synthesis was performed from both the TCR alpha and TCR beta constant segments. Two PCR steps were used to amplify libraries, with sample barcodes and sequencing adapters being added in the second step. Sequencing of libraries was done on Illumina HiSeq 2500 (2x100 bp) or NovaSeq (2x150 bp). In the original analysis: Demultiplexing of reads and collapsing into UMI consensus sequences were performed with MIGEC, and V(D)J alignment was carried out with MiXCR. Using edgeR on replicate PBMC samples, clonotypes were called vaccine-responding if FDR was below 0.01 and the log2 fold change was above 5 up to day 15. Bulk clonotypes were assigned CD4 or CD8 identity according to which sequenced CD4 or CD8 repertoire held them at higher abundance. To estimate how each clone was distributed across memory phenotypes, clonotype frequencies in memory subsets were weighted by FACS-sorted cell numbers. TCRdb's own reprocessing of the public reads used fastp at Q25 and MiXCR and kept productive beta chains. Each entry is one CDR3 protein sequence, shown with its most common DNA and genes. The V and J calls were not made by the authors but by TCRdb's processing. The table for this sample lists over 20,000 distinct CDR3 sequences; 4.5% to 7% of them were counted only once. 12% of the sample lies in the top ten.

Reading the label with the study, this specimen's treatment or condition is: live attenuated yellow fever vaccine strain. PBMCs were isolated from peripheral blood using a standard Ficoll-Paque protocol. RNA from sorted memory subsets was extracted with the RNeasy Micro Kit. Sequenced here: PBMCs, either bulk or a sorted T-cell subset (CD4+, CD8+, memory, or dextramer-sorted; not recorded which), sampled 15 days after the yellow fever booster vaccination. The sequence was collected from a man aged 30-40 years who received the YFV17D yellow fever vaccine. The rearranged segments are TRBV4-1 and TRBJ2-7, with 7 bases aligning to TRBD2. The nucleotide sequence is TGCGCCAGCAGCCAAGATGAGGGGAGGGTGCAGTACTTC. Its protein is CASSQDEGRVQYF.